The sample holds one count of the clone carrying this T cell receptor (beta chain). This sample stems from a study of blood T cell repertoires in COVID-19. Study background: Sites across the United States, Italy and Spain contributed samples from acute and convalescent COVID-19. Nucleic acid was either cDNA or gDNA, and it came from T cells, B-cell-depleted T cells, or PBMCs.

TCRdb keeps only in-frame clones here, not all; method: immunoSEQ multiplex PCR. There are approximately 260,000 clones in the sample; around nine tenths occur only once, and under 2.5% lies in the top ten. This study enrolled people aged about 18 to 100 from around 26 US geographic areas. Assignment of participants to cohorts was predicated upon participant-reported clinical history. The CDR3 covers 15 residues. Germline V lookup: CDR1 MNHEY, CDR2 SMNVEV (reference sequence). The V and J ends lost 3 bases and 4 bases, in that order; junction bases with no gene match: 5. The sequenced sample was PBMCs or T cells enriched from blood (not recorded which). This TCR derives from a woman aged 18-29 years who had recovered from COVID-19. This chain connects TRBV27 to TRBJ1-2; 10 positions agree with TRBD1. As DNA, the CDR3 is TGTGCCAGCAGTTTCGCCGGGACAGGGGTCTATGGCTACACCTTC. As protein: CASSFAGTGVYGYTF.